Included here is one T cell receptor beta chain sequence, with context. This CDR3 contains 14 residues. V was clipped by 5 bases and J by 5 bases; unmatched bases: 7. Germline-derived CDR1 and CDR2 are LNHDA and SQIVND (reference sequence). These data belong to a study of cytomegalovirus exposure and HLA in healthy donors. Profiled with immunoSEQ multiplex PCR; TCRdb holds only in-frame clones, not every one. The table shows 200,000 to 300,000 clones, with about 90% occurring only once. The rearrangement joins TRBV19 to TRBJ2-7; the match to TRBD1 covers 9 bases. The sequence derives from a woman in her twenties or thirties in good health and CMV-seronegative. The material sequenced was PBMCs. The CDR3 DNA reads as TGTGCCAGTAGTTTTGGGACAGGGTTGAACGAGCAGTACTTC. Translated, it gives CASSFGTGLNEQYF.